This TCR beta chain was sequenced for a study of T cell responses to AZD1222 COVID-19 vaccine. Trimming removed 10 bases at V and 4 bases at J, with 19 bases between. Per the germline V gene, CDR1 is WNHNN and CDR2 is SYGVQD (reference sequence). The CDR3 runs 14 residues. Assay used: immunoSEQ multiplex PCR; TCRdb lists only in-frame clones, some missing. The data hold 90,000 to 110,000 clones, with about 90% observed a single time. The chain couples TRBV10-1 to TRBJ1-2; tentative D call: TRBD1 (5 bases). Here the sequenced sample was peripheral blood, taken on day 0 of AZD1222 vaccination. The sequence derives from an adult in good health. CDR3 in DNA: TGCGCCACCATATTGGGGGGGAGGATCTATGGCTACACCTTC. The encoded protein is CATILGGRIYGYTF.